The source of this T cell receptor (beta chain) is a study of Graves' ophthalmopathy and Graves' hyperthyroidism. For the study at large: Absence of ophthalmopathy within 18 months of follow-up defined stable hyperthyroidism. General study points: Most expanded clonotypes in thyroid above 0.001 frequency also showed up in blood. For predicting ophthalmopathy progression, the model had more than 60% sensitivity and approximately 72% specificity.

Researchers took RNA transcripts and amplified TCR beta CDR3 regions from them. Scientists carried out first-round RT-PCR using HTBI primers and then a second-round multiplex PCR. TCRdb processed the multiplex PCR reads anew with MiXCR; each CDR3 protein has one entry. Found here are around 1.1 million distinct CDR3 sequences, approximately 35% of them singletons; the top ten hold 11%. Clinical symptoms, serum thyroxine, TRAb, thyroid ultrasound and orbital computed tomography determined diagnosis. This CDR3 spans 13 amino acids. V lost 6 bases to trimming and J lost 5 bases; unmatched junction nucleotides: 5. Germline CDR1 and CDR2: SNHLY and FYNNEI. This clonotype was found many times. Its target is unknown.

The chain joins TRBV2 to TRBJ2-7, with 9 bases lining up with TRBD1. Sequenced: peripheral blood or thyroid tissue (not recorded which). This TCR came from an adult man with Graves' hyperthyroidism. The CDR3 protein is CASRDRGQDEQYF. In nucleotides, the CDR3 is TGTGCCAGCAGGGACAGGGGTCAGGACGAGCAGTACTTC.